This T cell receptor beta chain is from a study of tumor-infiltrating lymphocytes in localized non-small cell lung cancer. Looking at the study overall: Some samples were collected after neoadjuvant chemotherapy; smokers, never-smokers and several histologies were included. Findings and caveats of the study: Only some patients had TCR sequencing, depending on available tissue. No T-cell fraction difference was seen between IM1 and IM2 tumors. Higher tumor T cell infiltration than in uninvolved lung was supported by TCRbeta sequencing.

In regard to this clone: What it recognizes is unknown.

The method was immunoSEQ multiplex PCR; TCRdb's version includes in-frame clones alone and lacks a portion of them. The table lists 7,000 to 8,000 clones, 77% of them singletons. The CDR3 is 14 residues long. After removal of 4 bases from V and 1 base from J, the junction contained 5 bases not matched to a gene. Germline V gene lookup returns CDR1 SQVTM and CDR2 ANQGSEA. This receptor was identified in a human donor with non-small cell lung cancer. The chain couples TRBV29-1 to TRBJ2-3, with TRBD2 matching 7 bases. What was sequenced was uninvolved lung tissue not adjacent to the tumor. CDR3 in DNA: TGCAGCGTTGTCTCTAGCGGCGGCACAGATACGCAGTATTTT. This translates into CSVVSSGGTDTQYF.